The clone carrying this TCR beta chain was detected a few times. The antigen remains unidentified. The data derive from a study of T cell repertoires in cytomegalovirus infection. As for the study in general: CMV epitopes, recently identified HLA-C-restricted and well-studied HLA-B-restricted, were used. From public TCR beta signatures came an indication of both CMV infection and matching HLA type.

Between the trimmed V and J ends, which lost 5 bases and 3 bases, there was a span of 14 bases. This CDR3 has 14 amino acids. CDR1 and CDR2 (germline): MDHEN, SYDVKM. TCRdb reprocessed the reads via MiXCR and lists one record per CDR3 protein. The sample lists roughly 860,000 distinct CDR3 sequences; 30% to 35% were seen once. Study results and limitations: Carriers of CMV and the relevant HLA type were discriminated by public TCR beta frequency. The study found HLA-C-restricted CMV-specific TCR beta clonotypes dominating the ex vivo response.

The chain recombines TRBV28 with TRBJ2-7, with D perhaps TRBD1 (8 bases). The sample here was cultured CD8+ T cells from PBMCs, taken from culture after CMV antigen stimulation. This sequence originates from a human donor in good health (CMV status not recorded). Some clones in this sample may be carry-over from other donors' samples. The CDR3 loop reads CASSQTGDYYEQYV. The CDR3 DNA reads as TGTGCCAGCAGTCAGACAGGGGACTACTACGAGCAGTACGTC.